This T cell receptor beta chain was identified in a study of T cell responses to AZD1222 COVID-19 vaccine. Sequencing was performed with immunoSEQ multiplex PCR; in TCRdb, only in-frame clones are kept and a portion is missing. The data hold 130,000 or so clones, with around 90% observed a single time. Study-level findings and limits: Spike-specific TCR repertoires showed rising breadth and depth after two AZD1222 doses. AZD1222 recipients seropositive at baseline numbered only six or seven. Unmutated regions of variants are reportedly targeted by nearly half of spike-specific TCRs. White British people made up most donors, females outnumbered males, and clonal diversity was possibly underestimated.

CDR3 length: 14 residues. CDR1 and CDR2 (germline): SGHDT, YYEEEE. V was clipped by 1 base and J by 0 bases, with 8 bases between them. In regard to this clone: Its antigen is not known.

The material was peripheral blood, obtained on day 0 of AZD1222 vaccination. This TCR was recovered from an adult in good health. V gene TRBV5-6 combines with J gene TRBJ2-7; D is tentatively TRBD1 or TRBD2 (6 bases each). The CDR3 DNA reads TGTGCCAGCAGCTTGCGGGGGCGCTCCTACGAGCAGTACTTC. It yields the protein CASSLRGRSYEQYF.